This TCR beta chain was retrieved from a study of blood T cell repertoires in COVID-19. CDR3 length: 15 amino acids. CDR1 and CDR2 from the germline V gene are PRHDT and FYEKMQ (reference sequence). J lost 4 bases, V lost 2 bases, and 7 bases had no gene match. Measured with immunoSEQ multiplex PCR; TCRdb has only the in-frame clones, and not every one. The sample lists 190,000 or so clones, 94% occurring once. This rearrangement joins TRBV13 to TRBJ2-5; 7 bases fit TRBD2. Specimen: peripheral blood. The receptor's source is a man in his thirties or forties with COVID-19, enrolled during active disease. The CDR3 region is CASSLRSGEGETQYF. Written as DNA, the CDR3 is TGTGCCAGCAGCTTACGGAGCGGGGAGGGAGAGACCCAGTACTTC.